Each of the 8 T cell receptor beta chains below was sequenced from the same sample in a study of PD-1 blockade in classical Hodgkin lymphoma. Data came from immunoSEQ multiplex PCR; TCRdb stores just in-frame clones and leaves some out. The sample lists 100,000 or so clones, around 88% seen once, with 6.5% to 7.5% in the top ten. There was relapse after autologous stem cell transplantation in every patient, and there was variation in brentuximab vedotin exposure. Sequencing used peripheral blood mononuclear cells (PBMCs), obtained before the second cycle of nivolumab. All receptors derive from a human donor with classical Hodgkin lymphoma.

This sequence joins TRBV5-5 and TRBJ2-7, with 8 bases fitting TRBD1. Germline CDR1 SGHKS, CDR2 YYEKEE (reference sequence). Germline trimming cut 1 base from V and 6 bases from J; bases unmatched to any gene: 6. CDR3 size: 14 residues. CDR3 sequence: CASSLSVTGGEQYF. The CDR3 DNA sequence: TGTGCCAGCAGCTTGTCGGTCACAGGGGGCGAGCAGTACTTC.

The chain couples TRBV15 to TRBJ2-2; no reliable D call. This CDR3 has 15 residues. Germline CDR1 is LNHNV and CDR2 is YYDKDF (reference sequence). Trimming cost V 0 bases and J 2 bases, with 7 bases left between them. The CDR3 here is CATSRDLVNTGELFF. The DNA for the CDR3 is TGTGCCACCAGCAGAGATTTGGTAAACACCGGGGAGCTGTTTTTT.

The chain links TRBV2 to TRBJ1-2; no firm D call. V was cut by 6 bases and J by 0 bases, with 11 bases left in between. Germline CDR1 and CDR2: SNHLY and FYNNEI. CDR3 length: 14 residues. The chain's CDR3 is CASRGGEANYGYTF. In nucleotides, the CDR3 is TGTGCCAGCAGGGGCGGGGAAGCTAACTATGGCTACACCTTC.

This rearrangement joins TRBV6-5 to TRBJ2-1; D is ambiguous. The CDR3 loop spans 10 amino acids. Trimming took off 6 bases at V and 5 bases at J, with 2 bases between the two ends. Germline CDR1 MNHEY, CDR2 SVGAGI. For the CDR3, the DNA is TGTGCCAGCAGGGACAATGAGCAGTTCTTC. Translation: CASRDNEQFF.

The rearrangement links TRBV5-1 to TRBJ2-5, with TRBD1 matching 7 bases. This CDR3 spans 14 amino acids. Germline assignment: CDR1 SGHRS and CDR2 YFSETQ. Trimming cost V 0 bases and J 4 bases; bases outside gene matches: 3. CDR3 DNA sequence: TGCGCCAGCAGCTTGGAGGGGGCCGGAGAGACCCAGTACTTC. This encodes CASSLEGAGETQYF.

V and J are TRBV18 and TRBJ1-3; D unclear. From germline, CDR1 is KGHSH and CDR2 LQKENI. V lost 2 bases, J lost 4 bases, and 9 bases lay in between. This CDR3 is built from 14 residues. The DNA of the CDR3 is TGTGCCAGCTCACCAGTGGGAGGCGGAAACACCATATATTTT. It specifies CASSPVGGGNTIYF.

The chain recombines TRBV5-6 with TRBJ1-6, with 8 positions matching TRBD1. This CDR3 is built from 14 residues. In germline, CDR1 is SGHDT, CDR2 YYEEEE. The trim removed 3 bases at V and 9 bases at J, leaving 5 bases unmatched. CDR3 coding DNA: TGTGCCAGCAGCTCCGGGACAGGAGGTTCACCCCTCCACTTT. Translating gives CASSSGTGGSPLHF.

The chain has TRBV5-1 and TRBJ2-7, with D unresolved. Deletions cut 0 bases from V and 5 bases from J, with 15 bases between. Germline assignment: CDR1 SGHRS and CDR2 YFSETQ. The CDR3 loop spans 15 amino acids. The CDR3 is CASSLAGLPMHEQYF. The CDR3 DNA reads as TGCGCCAGCAGCTTGGCCGGGCTCCCAATGCACGAGCAGTACTTC.